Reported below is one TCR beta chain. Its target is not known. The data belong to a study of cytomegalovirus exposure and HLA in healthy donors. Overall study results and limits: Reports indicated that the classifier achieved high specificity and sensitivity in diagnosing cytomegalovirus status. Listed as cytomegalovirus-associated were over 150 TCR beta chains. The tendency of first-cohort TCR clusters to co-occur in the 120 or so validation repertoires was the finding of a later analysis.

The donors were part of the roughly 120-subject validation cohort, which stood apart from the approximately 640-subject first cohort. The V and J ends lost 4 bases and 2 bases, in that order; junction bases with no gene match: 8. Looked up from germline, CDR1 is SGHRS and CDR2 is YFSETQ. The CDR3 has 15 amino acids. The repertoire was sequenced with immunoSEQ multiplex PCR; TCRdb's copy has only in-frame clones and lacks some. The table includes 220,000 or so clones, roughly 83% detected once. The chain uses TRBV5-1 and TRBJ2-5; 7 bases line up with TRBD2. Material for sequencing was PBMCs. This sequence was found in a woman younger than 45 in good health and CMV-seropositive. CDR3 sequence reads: CASSQSGNLQETQYF. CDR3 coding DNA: TGCGCCAGCAGCCAAAGCGGGAATCTTCAAGAGACCCAGTACTTC.